Following are 12 T cell receptor beta chains from one sample sequenced in a study of regulatory T cells in long-lasting Graves disease. Time point described: persistent/refractory GD, antithyroid drugs over 5 years with positive TRAb. Following extraction of RNA from PBMCs, that RNA was used to make the TCR library. Relying on iRepertoire HTBI primers and Arm-PCR of CDR3 regions, the team built TCR beta libraries. TCRdb reprocessed the multiplex PCR reads via MiXCR and lists one record per CDR3 protein. The sample has 420,000 or so distinct CDR3 sequences, about 25% seen once. The source was peripheral blood mononuclear cells (PBMCs), collected when the disease was refractory, from a patient treated with antithyroid drugs. Receptors originate from a female donor with Graves disease.

The rearrangement links TRBV18 to TRBJ2-5, with 8 bases aligning to TRBD2. The trim removed 6 bases at V and 6 bases at J, leaving 12 bases unmatched. Germline V CDR1 and CDR2: KGHSH, LQKENI. The CDR3 contains 15 residues. This CDR3 reads CASSLGTRQSKTQYF. The CDR3 DNA follows: TGTGCCAGCTCCCTCGGGACTAGACAGTCGAAGACCCAGTACTTC. Combining the CDR3 with reference TRBV18 and TRBJ2-5 gives the whole variable domain NAGVMQNPRHLVRRRGQEARLRCSPMKGHSHVYWYRQLPEEGLKFMVYLQKENIIDESGMPKERFSAEFPKEGPSILRIQQVVRGDSAAYFCASSLGTRQSKTQYFGPGTRLLVL.

The chain uses TRBV20-1 and TRBJ1-1; maybe TRBD1 (5 bases). The germline gives CDR1 DFQATT, CDR2 SNEGSKA (reference sequence). Trimming cost V 3 bases and J 4 bases, with 30 bases left between them. The CDR3 sequence is 19 residues long. The CDR3 DNA sequence: TGCAGTGCTAGCCTACTCCGGGACCGAGACCCATTTTCGAGCACTGAAGCTTTCTTT. This sequence encodes CSASLLRDRDPFSSTEAFF.

The sample holds many counts of this clonotype. The chain joins TRBV24-1 to TRBJ2-7; 7 bases agree with TRBD1. CDR1 KGHDR and CDR2 SFDVKD come from the germline V gene. The CDR3 contains 14 residues. The junction had 4 bases not matched to a gene; V was cut back by 4 bases and J by 2 bases. The CDR3 bases are TGTGCCACCAGTGACTCGGGACAGACCTACGAGCAGTACTTC. Protein: CATSDSGQTYEQYF.

The V gene is TRBV6-2 or TRBV6-3, the J gene TRBJ2-6; D is undetermined. This CDR3 is 14 amino acids long. Germline V gene sequence: CDR1 MNHEY, CDR2 SVGEGT. Between the trimmed V and J ends, which lost 2 bases and 1 base, there was a span of 3 bases. Written as DNA, the CDR3 is TGTGCCAGCAGTTACGGGTCTGGGGCCAACGTCCTGACTTTC. Translated, it gives CASSYGSGANVLTF.

This clonotype appeared many times. The CDR3 protein is CASRETSGRFTEQYF. The CDR3 DNA follows: TGTGCCAGCAGGGAGACTAGCGGGAGGTTTACCGAGCAGTACTTC. The chain links TRBV2 to TRBJ2-7; 13 bases map to TRBD2. The length of the CDR3 is 15 residues. The V gene end was trimmed by 6 bases and the J gene end by 6 bases; junction bases not matched to a gene: 8. Germline CDR1 and CDR2: SNHLY and FYNNEI.

A few counts support this clonotype. The chain links TRBV7-2 to TRBJ2-1; the match to TRBD2 covers 10 bases. The CDR3 totals 16 residues. V lost 1 base, J lost 6 bases, and 6 bases stayed unmatched. Germline V CDR1 and CDR2: SGHTA, FQGNSA. The CDR3 sequence: CASSLVGLAGVNEQFF. For the CDR3, the DNA is TGTGCCAGCAGCTTAGTAGGGCTAGCGGGAGTCAATGAGCAGTTCTTC. The variable domain in full, with the rest retrieved from reference TRBV7-2 and TRBJ2-1, is GAGVSQSPSNKVTEKGKDVELRCDPISGHTALYWYRQSLGQGLEFLIYFQGNSAPDKSGLPSDRFSAERTGGSVSTLTIQRTQQEDSAVYLCASSLVGLAGVNEQFFGPGTRLTVL.

This clonotype was picked up a small number of times. This chain uses TRBV3-1 with TRBJ1-2, with a tentative D call TRBD1 (5 bases). The CDR3 totals 13 residues. Deletions cut 5 bases from V and 7 bases from J, with 14 bases between. Germline V lookup: CDR1 LGHDT, CDR2 YNNKEL (reference sequence). In DNA, the CDR3 is TGTGCCAGCAGCAGTGCGGCGGGGCTTGGCTACACCTTC. Its translation is CASSSAAGLGYTF.

V and J are TRBV7-2 and TRBJ2-2; D gene ambiguous. CDR1 and CDR2 (germline): SGHTA, FQGNSA. The CDR3 is made up of 15 amino acids. Deletions cut 2 bases from V and 1 base from J, with 8 bases between. Written as DNA, the CDR3 is TGTGCCAGCAGCTTAAGGGCACTGAACACCGGGGAGCTGTTTTTT. It specifies CASSLRALNTGELFF. The full variable domain, in which reference TRBV7-2 and TRBJ2-2 provide the parts outside the CDR3, is GAGVSQSPSNKVTEKGKDVELRCDPISGHTALYWYRQSLGQGLEFLIYFQGNSAPDKSGLPSDRFSAERTGGSVSTLTIQRTQQEDSAVYLCASSLRALNTGELFFGEGSRLTVL.

This clonotype was observed at least ten times. The V gene is TRBV28, the J gene TRBJ1-4; D unclear. Germline CDR1 is MDHEN and CDR2 is SYDVKM. The CDR3 sequence is 14 residues long. V was pared by 6 bases and J by 10 bases, with 18 bases between. The CDR3 DNA is TGTGCCAGCAGATCCGGGATTCCAACCCGAAAACTGTTTTTT. Translating gives CASRSGIPTRKLFF.

This clonotype has ten or more counts. V is TRBV18 and J is TRBJ1-1; TRBD1 might be the D (6 bases). Germline V gene lookup returns CDR1 KGHSH and CDR2 LQKENI. The ends were cut back, 8 bases at V and 0 bases at J, with 13 bases in the middle. The length of the CDR3 is 14 residues. CDR3 bases: TGTGCCAGCAGCCCGACAGGAATGAACACTGAAGCTTTCTTT. This codes for CASSPTGMNTEAFF.

This clonotype has more than one count but fewer than ten. The CDR3 here is CASSLVTTGQGPGGSNQPQHF. The CDR3 bases are TGTGCCAGCAGCTTAGTGACTACGGGACAGGGTCCGGGTGGGAGCAATCAGCCCCAGCATTTT. This chain joins TRBV11-2 and TRBJ1-5, with 9 bases that match TRBD1. This CDR3 comprises 21 residues. The J segment lost 1 base and the V segment lost 1 base, leaving 17 bases of the junction unmatched. Germline V gene data show CDR1 as SGHAT and CDR2 as FQNNGV. The complete variable domain, with remaining parts taken from reference TRBV11-2 and TRBJ1-5, reads EAGVAQSPRYKIIEKRQSVAFWCNPISGHATLYWYQQILGQGPKLLIQFQNNGVVDDSQLPKDRFSAERLKGVDSTLKIQPAKLEDSAVYLCASSLVTTGQGPGGSNQPQHFGDGTRLSIL.

For the CDR3, the DNA is TGTGCCAGCAGTCCCGGTTCTATGCTTAGCAATCAGCCCCAGCATTTT. Translating it yields CASSPGSMLSNQPQHF. The V call is TRBV28, the J call TRBJ1-5; the D is unclear. V was trimmed by 5 bases and J by 0 bases, leaving 14 bases between them. Germline V gene data show CDR1 as MDHEN and CDR2 as SYDVKM. The CDR3 runs 16 residues.